The 18 T cell receptor beta chains below all came from one sample that was sequenced in a study of T cells in localized non-small cell lung cancer. Profiled with immunoSEQ multiplex PCR; TCRdb holds only in-frame clones, not every one. The profile covers approximately 80,000 clones, with over 75% appearing a single time and about a tenth taken by the ten largest. Sequences were derived from peripheral blood, sampled before any cancer treatment. The receptors derive from a female donor older than 55 with stage I lung adenocarcinoma.

The V gene is TRBV5-1, the J gene TRBJ2-7; TRBD2 matches at 8 bases. V dropped 4 bases and J dropped 3; count of bases not matched to a gene: 6. Germline V CDR1 and CDR2: SGHRS, YFSETQ. The CDR3 contains 14 residues. CDR3 residues: CASSRTGTSYEQYF. CDR3 in DNA: TGCGCCAGCAGCAGGACCGGGACTAGCTACGAGCAGTACTTC.

The chain employs TRBV28 and TRBJ2-7; 8 bases agree with TRBD1. Losses at the gene ends were 6 bases for V and 2 bases for J; bases not matched to a gene: 9. Germline values: CDR1 MDHEN, CDR2 SYDVKM. The CDR3 totals 15 residues. DNA for the CDR3: TGTGCCAGCAGGGAATGGACAGGGAATACCTACGAGCAGTACTTC. Protein product: CASREWTGNTYEQYF.

The V gene is TRBV6-1, the J gene TRBJ2-5; D call uncertain. Per germline, CDR1 MNHNS and CDR2 SASEGT. Between the trimmed V and J ends, which lost 1 base and 5 bases, there was a span of 11 bases. This CDR3 contains 14 residues. CDR3 in amino acids: CASSEGGPWETQYF. CDR3 bases: TGTGCCAGCAGTGAAGGAGGCCCATGGGAGACCCAGTACTTC.

The V gene is TRBV4-2, the J gene TRBJ2-1; TRBD2 matches 8 bases. Germline values: CDR1 LGHNA, CDR2 YNFKEQ. The CDR3 length is 16 residues. Unmatched junction bases numbered 8, after V lost 0 bases and J lost 7 bases. The CDR3 bases are TGTGCCAGCAGCCAAGATTGGGTAGCGGGAAAAAATGAGCAGTTCTTC. Residues: CASSQDWVAGKNEQFF.

This chain joins TRBV5-4 and TRBJ1-2, with D possibly matching TRBD1 (5 bases). V lost 2 bases to trimming and J lost 9 bases, with 14 bases between them. Germline CDR1 and CDR2: SGHNT and YYREEE (reference sequence). This CDR3 region has 13 residues. CDR3 nucleotides: TGTGCCAGCAGCTTCCGGCAGGGTATGCGCTACACCTTC. Translating it yields CASSFRQGMRYTF.

This chain links TRBV7-3 with TRBJ2-3; TRBD2 matches at 9 bases. This CDR3 region has 15 residues. The V gene end was trimmed by 3 bases and the J gene end by 2 bases; junction bases not matched to a gene: 3. Germline V gene sequence: CDR1 SGHTA, CDR2 FQGTGA. The CDR3 DNA follows: TGTGCCAGCAGCTTCACTAGCGGGCCCACAGATACGCAGTATTTT. Protein product: CASSFTSGPTDTQYF.

The chain links TRBV2 to TRBJ1-2; D uncertain. Per the germline V gene, CDR1 is SNHLY and CDR2 is FYNNEI. The V end lost 0 bases, the J end lost 6 bases, and 14 bases lay between the germline ends. The CDR3 is 15 residues long. CDR3 sequence (DNA): TGTGCCAGCAGTGAAGCGCTCATTCCGGGGAATGGCTACACCTTC. Its protein product is CASSEALIPGNGYTF.

This clone was observed a single time. This sequence joins TRBV5-1 and TRBJ1-2, with 10 bases aligning to TRBD1. The V gene's germline CDR1 is SGHRS and CDR2 YFSETQ. J was trimmed by 2 bases and V by 3 bases; bases with no gene match: 4. The CDR3 covers 15 residues. The CDR3 loop reads CASSSQGQGNYGYTF. CDR3 in DNA: TGCGCCAGCAGCTCGCAGGGACAGGGGAACTATGGCTACACCTTC.

This chain joins TRBV19 and TRBJ2-1; D gene unclear. Trimming removed 3 bases at V and 4 bases at J, with 16 bases between. Germline V gives CDR1 LNHDA, CDR2 SQIVND (reference sequence). The CDR3 contains 16 residues. CDR3 sequence reads: CASSIWTSIQYNEQFF. DNA for the CDR3: TGTGCCAGTAGTATTTGGACCTCAATTCAATACAATGAGCAGTTCTTC.

The V and J genes are TRBV11-2 and TRBJ2-2; D call uncertain. The CDR3 sequence is 13 residues long. V was clipped by 2 bases and J by 3 bases, with 4 bases between them. The germline V gene has CDR1 SGHAT and CDR2 FQNNGV. The CDR3: CASSLTDTGELFF. The CDR3 DNA sequence: TGTGCCAGCAGCTTAACGGACACCGGGGAGCTGTTTTTT. Full variable domain (outside the CDR3, taken from reference TRBV11-2 and TRBJ2-2): EAGVAQSPRYKIIEKRQSVAFWCNPISGHATLYWYQQILGQGPKLLIQFQNNGVVDDSQLPKDRFSAERLKGVDSTLKIQPAKLEDSAVYLCASSLTDTGELFFGEGSRLTVL.

CDR3 sequence reads: CATSRDPGDTEAFF. The CDR3 DNA sequence: TGTGCCACCAGCAGAGATCCTGGGGACACTGAAGCTTTCTTT. The chain uses TRBV15 and TRBJ1-1, with D hard to call. The length of the CDR3 is 14 residues. Trimming stripped 0 bases from V and 3 bases from J, with 8 bases between. Looked up from germline, CDR1 is LNHNV and CDR2 is YYDKDF (reference sequence). The full variable domain, completed using reference TRBV15 and TRBJ1-1, is DAMVIQNPRYQVTQFGKPVTLSCSQTLNHNVMYWYQQKSSQAPKLLFHYYDKDFNNEADTPDNFQSRRPNTSFCFLDIRSPGLGDTAMYLCATSRDPGDTEAFFGQGTRLTVV.

This clone showed up just once. The rearrangement uses TRBV29-1 and TRBJ1-1; D perhaps matches TRBD1 (5 bases). The germline V and J ends were trimmed by 3 bases and 4 bases, with 15 bases remaining between them. This CDR3 spans 14 amino acids. Germline lookup yields CDR1 SQVTM and CDR2 ANQGSEA. The CDR3 is CSVEKGTGVTEAFF. The CDR3 coding sequence is TGCAGCGTTGAGAAGGGAACAGGAGTCACTGAAGCTTTCTTT.

V usage is TRBV30 and J usage is TRBJ2-2, with 14 bases aligning to TRBD2. Germline loops: CDR1 GTSNPN, CDR2 SVGIG (reference sequence). This CDR3 has 16 amino acids. Germline trimming cut 5 bases from V and 2 bases from J; bases unmatched to any gene: 4. CDR3 coding DNA: TGTGCCTGGGGACTAGCGGGAGGCATTAACACCGGGGAGCTGTTTTTT. Its translation: CAWGLAGGINTGELFF.

The rearrangement links TRBV25-1 to TRBJ2-2; 10 bases agree with TRBD1. The CDR3 is made up of 18 amino acids. CDR1 is MGHDK and CDR2 is SYGVNS in the germline V gene. Trimming took 6 bases from V and 6 from J; bases not matched to a gene: 16. As DNA, the CDR3 is TGTGCCAGCAGCAGCCGACCGGGACAGGGGTGGATCCCCGGGGAGCTGTTTTTT. Protein product: CASSSRPGQGWIPGELFF.

This clone was recorded only once. This rearrangement joins TRBV4-3 to TRBJ1-2, with D possibly being TRBD1 (5 bases). The CDR3 runs to 15 residues. Deletions cut 4 bases from V and 4 bases from J, with 16 bases between. Germline loops: CDR1 LGHNA, CDR2 YSLEER. In nucleotides, the CDR3 is TGCGCCAGCAGCCTCGGTGGGACCGCAGGCTATGGCTACACCTTC. Protein sequence: CASSLGGTAGYGYTF.

As for this clone: The junction differs from germline at one of its ends, possibly a read error. The CDR3 region is CASSPFGGAGSNEQYF. Here the CDR3 DNA reads TGTGCCAGCAGCCCATTCGGGGGGGCCGGCTCCAACGAGCAGTACTTC. V and J are TRBV7-2 and TRBJ2-7; TRBD2 matches at 8 bases. CDR1 and CDR2 from the germline V gene are SGHTA and FQGNSA. This CDR3 comprises 16 residues. Full variable domain (missing parts from reference TRBV7-2 and TRBJ2-7): GAGVSQSPSNKVTEKGKDVELRCDPISGHTALYWYRQSLGQGLEFLIYFQGNSAPDKSGLPSDRFSAERTGGSVSTLTIQRTQQEDSAVYLCASSPFGGAGSNEQYFGPGTRLTVT.

The chain carries TRBV10-3 and TRBJ2-1; the D gene is possibly TRBD1 (6 bases). Germline assignment: CDR1 ENHRY and CDR2 SYGVKD. V lost 10 bases and J 0 bases, leaving 19 bases between the germline ends. CDR3 length: 16 amino acids. The CDR3 sequence is CATLPDRSSSYNEQFF. For the CDR3, the DNA is TGTGCCACCCTCCCGGACAGATCAAGCTCCTACAATGAGCAGTTCTTC.

The chain couples TRBV11-3 to TRBJ2-1, with a possible D match to TRBD2 (6 bases). CDR1 is SGHNT, CDR2 YENEEA, per germline. The CDR3 is 17 residues long. V was clipped by 0 bases and J by 4 bases, with 16 bases between them. CDR3: CASSLDLGGVGYNEQFF. The CDR3 DNA follows: TGTGCCAGCAGCTTAGATCTGGGGGGAGTTGGGTACAATGAGCAGTTCTTC.